Listed below are T cell receptor beta chains from one sample, sequenced in a study of OX40 agonist ivuxolimab in advanced cancers. Some clones are missing from TCRdb's copy, which holds only in-frame ones; the method was immunoSEQ multiplex PCR. The sample contains tens of thousands of clones, 70% to 90% of which appear only once. The sequenced sample was CD4+ or CD8+ T cells sorted from blood, obtained in a trial of the OX40 agonist ivuxolimab. Every receptor here comes from an adult with an advanced solid tumor such as melanoma, head and neck, liver or kidney cancer. Both conserved end residues are part of each CDR3. The D gene is left open where the match is weak. A row's size may be missing; if present it is once, few, many or a size class.

>TRBV27|TRBJ2-7|TRBD1|-
TGTGCCAGCAGTCCCGGGACAGGGGGCTACGAGCAGTACTTC
CASSPGTGGYEQYF
>TRBV29-1|TRBJ2-1|-|-
TGCAGCGTTGTCCCCAAGGCCAATGAGCAGTTCTTC
CSVVPKANEQFF
>TRBV30|TRBJ2-1|TRBD1|-
TGTGCCTGGAATGGGGACAGGGCCTACGATGAGCAGTTCTTC
CAWNGDRAYDEQFF
>TRBV6-4|TRBJ2-1|TRBD2|-
TGTGCCAGCAGTGTAGGCGGGGGGGGAAATAATGAGCAGTTCTTC
CASSVGGGGNNEQFF
>TRBV5-1|TRBJ2-1|-|-
TGCGCCAGCAGCTTGGAGGTAGCGGAGGGCTACAATGAGCAGTTCTTC
CASSLEVAEGYNEQFF
>TRBV18|TRBJ2-6|-|few
TGTGCCAGCCCTCAAGCCTCCCCCCTCTCTGGGGCCAACGTCCTGACTTTC
CASPQASPLSGANVLTF
>TRBV27|TRBJ2-7|-|-
TGTGCCAGCGCTCCTTTTCAGGGGAGTCCCTACGAGCAGTACTTC
CASAPFQGSPYEQYF
>TRBV7-9|TRBJ1-2|-|-
TGTGCCAGCAGCTTTCAGGAGGTTTATGGCTACACCTTC
CASSFQEVYGYTF
>TRBV28|TRBJ2-4|-|-
TGTGCCAGCAGTTTAACAGGGAAAGAAAACATTCAGTACTTC
CASSLTGKENIQYF
>TRBV15|TRBJ2-1|TRBD2|-
TGTGCCACCAGCACCGGACTAGCGGGAGGGTTTGAGCAGTTCTTC
CATSTGLAGGFEQFF
>TRBV7-3|TRBJ2-7|-|once
TGTGCCAGCAGCTTAGAGACCCGGGACGGGGGCTACGAGCAGTACTTC
CASSLETRDGGYEQYF
>TRBV5-1|TRBJ2-7|-|-
TGCGCCAGCATGAGTACGGCCTACGAGCAGTACTTC
CASMSTAYEQYF
>TRBV29-1|TRBJ2-1|TRBD1|-
TGCAGCGTTGAAGGAGGCGGGACAGGCACCTACAATGAGCAGTTCTTC
CSVEGGGTGTYNEQFF
>TRBV6-1|TRBJ2-1|-|-
TGTGCCAGCACCTCAAAAGGTCCGTACAATGAGCAGTTCTTC
CASTSKGPYNEQFF
>TRBV6-1|TRBJ1-1|-|few
TGTGCCAGCTGGTCTGGCAGACGGAACACTGAAGCTTTCTTT
CASWSGRRNTEAFF
>TRBV9|TRBJ1-2|-|medium-sized
TGTGCCAGCAGCGAGCGGTGGGAAGGGTATGGCTACACCTTC
CASSERWEGYGYTF
>TRBV27|TRBJ2-7|-|-
TGTGCCAGCAGTTTACGGGAGTCCTACGAGCAGTACTTC
CASSLRESYEQYF
>TRBV6-5|TRBJ2-7|TRBD2|-
TGTGCCAGCACACGGGAGGGCGAGCAGTACTTC
CASTREGEQYF
>TRBV7-2|TRBJ2-7|TRBD1|-
TGTGCCAGCAGCCTCGATCCGGGACAGATCTACGAGCAGTACTTC
CASSLDPGQIYEQYF
>TRBV15|TRBJ1-2|-|-
TGTGCCACCAGCAGAGATCCTGACACCACAGGGATGGAGGGCTACACCTTC
CATSRDPDTTGMEGYTF
>TRBV7-6|TRBJ2-3|-|-
TGTGCCAGCAGCTTAAGGAGATCTAGCACAGATACGCAGTATTTT
CASSLRRSSTDTQYF
>TRBV6-6|TRBJ1-2|-|-
TGTGCCAGCAGTTACTCGTTAGGGAACTATGGCTACACCTTC
CASSYSLGNYGYTF
>TRBV15|TRBJ2-5|TRBD2|many
TGTGCCACCAGCAGAGATCCCATCCGCGGGGGAAGGTACCAAGAGACCCAGTACTTC
CATSRDPIRGGRYQETQYF
>TRBV11-3|TRBJ2-1|-|-
TGTGCCAGCAGCTTAGGCCCGAGCTCCTACAATGAGCAGTTCTTC
CASSLGPSSYNEQFF
>TRBV7-9|TRBJ2-7|-|-
TGTGCCAGCAGCTTAAATGGGTACGAGCAGTACTTC
CASSLNGYEQYF
>TRBV5-1|TRBJ2-1|-|-
TGCGCCAGCAGCTTAACGTTTGGCTACAATGAGCAGTTCTTC
CASSLTFGYNEQFF
>TRBV21-1|TRBJ1-2|-|-
TGTGCCAGCAGCAAAGTCGACAGGTACTATGGCTACACCTTC
CASSKVDRYYGYTF